A single TCR beta chain is shown here with its context. The same CDR3 arises from other DNA sequences in this sample as well. This sample stems from a study of PD-L1 blockade in urothelial cancer. Turning to the study itself: A median blood sample held 141,255 T cells and around 80,000 unique TCRs.

Libraries were prepared by immunoSEQ multiplex PCR; TCRdb keeps only in-frame clonotypes and omits some of them. The sample holds 25,000 to 35,000 clones, around 90% seen once. Diagnoses among patients were locally advanced or metastatic urothelial carcinoma. The CDR3 is made up of 14 amino acids. The V end was cut by 1 base, the J end by 0 bases, with 6 bases between. Germline CDR1 and CDR2: SGHTA and FQGNSA. The chain couples TRBV7-2 to TRBJ1-1; D is undetermined. The TCR sequence derives from a man between 45 and 60 years old with urothelial cancer. Here the sequenced sample was PBMCs, taken around atezolizumab (anti-PD-L1) treatment. In DNA form, the CDR3 reads TGTGCCAGCAGCTTAGTTACACTGAACACTGAAGCTTTCTTT. This translates into CASSLVTLNTEAFF.